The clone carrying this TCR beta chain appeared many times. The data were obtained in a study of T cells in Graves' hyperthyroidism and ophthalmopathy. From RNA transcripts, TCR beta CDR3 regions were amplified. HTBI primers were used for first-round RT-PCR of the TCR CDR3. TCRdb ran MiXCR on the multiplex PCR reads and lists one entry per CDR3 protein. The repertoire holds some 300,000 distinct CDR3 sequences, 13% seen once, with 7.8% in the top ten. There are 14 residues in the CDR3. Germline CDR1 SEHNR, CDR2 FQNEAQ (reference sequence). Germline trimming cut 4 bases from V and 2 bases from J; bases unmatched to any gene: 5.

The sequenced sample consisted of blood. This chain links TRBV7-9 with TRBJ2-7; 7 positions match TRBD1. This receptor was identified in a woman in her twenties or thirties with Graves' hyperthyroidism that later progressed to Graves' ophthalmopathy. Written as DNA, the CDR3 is TGTGCCAGCAGCTCCCTGGACAGGACCTACGAGCAGTACTTC. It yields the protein CASSSLDRTYEQYF. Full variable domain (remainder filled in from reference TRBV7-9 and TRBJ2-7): DTGVSQNPRHKITKRGQNVTFRCDPISEHNRLYWYRQTLGQGPEFLTYFQNEAQLEKSRLLSDRFSAERPKGSFSTLEIQRTEQGDSAMYLCASSSLDRTYEQYFGPGTRLTVT.